A single T cell receptor beta chain is shown here with its context. Its target antigen remains unknown. No base quality information exists; no much larger clone differs at one position. A case-control design nested within a healthcare worker cohort in London, UK, was used, with weekly nasopharyngeal swab PCR tests and blood sampling performed. Healthcare workers were recruited between 23 and 31 March 2020, during the week of the UK lockdown, and were followed weekly for up to about 16 weeks. This sample is part of a study of early T cells in non-severe SARS-CoV-2 infection (dated by TCRdb to the early 2020s). Regarding the research as a whole: TCR sequencing used bulk RNA from unsorted whole blood, so alpha and beta chains could not be paired.

Findings and caveats that apply to the study as a whole: Matching against VDJdb was skewed toward anti-spike CD8 responses, likely underestimated virus-specific expansions, and missed private and CD4 specificities.

Receptor amplification or capture employed 5' RACE. These reads were obtained on a NextSeq 500. To correct for sequencing error and PCR bias, the TCR library protocol tagged individual cDNA molecules with unique molecular identifiers. Both TCR alpha and beta chains were sequenced, and tight co-correlation was observed between alpha and beta sequence abundances in each sample. In the authors' own workflow: V gene, J gene and CDR3 annotation of TCR sequences was performed with Decombinator V4. TCRs were defined as expanded if a significant change between any two time points was detected under a Poisson model with p below 0.0001. TCR abundances were normalised to the total number of TCRs sequenced per sample and were expressed as counts per million. TRAV1-2 paired with TRAJ12, TRAJ20 or TRAJ33 defined MAIT TCRs, while TRAV10 paired with TRAJ18 defined iNKT TCRs. VDJdb, accessed on 1 November 2021, was searched for TCRs annotated for CMV, EBV and SARS-CoV-2, and TCRs annotated for more than one antigen were excluded. Using fastp trimming at Q25 and MiXCR clonotype assembly, TCRdb reanalyzed the public sequencing data and kept in-frame beta chains. One record per CDR3 amino acid sequence lists the most common genes and DNA. Here the V and J calls rest on TCRdb's processing, not on the authors' analysis. For this sample the table gives 28,000 or so distinct CDR3 sequences, of which under 4% were detected only once. 7% to 10% of the sample goes to the ten largest clones.

Measured from the cysteine to the phenylalanine, the CDR3 is 15 residues long. Here the CDR3 DNA is all that survives: 45 bases in frame from base 1. Based on the germline V gene, the CDR1 and CDR2 sequences are SGHVS and FQNEAQ. Trimmed from V: 5 bases; trimmed from J: 2 bases; junction bases lacking a gene match: 7. The sequenced material came from whole blood. This TCR was recovered from an adult who was a healthcare worker with PCR-confirmed SARS-CoV-2 infection or an uninfected control (not recorded which). The chain is made from TRBV7-8 and TRBJ2-5, with 8 middle bases fitting TRBD2. The CDR3 amino acid sequence is: CASSPPGGRQETQYF. The DNA is as follows: TGTGCCAGCAGCCCACCTGGCGGGAGGCAAGAGACCCAGTACTTC.